This T cell receptor beta chain comes out of a study of glioma-infiltrating T cells. Study findings and constraints: Very few CDR3 sequences were shared between tissue and blood. Tissue-blood divergence was below expectation in non-neoplastic patients, above in gliomas.

Amplification of TCR alpha and beta CDR3 regions from RNA used iRepertoire nested multiplex PCR. Tissue mRNA or PBMC total RNA, 100-400 ng, went into one-step reverse transcription and amplification. Using its own MiXCR run on the multiplex PCR reads, TCRdb lists one record per CDR3 protein. The table lists under 150,000 distinct CDR3 sequences, about 39% of them singletons. This clonotype was recorded at least ten times. Its antigen is undetermined. The clonotype originates from a human donor with low-grade glioma or glioblastoma, undergoing nonglioma brain surgery, or in good health (not recorded which). Sequences were obtained from glioma tissue, nonneoplastic brain tissue, or PBMCs (not recorded which).

DNA for the CDR3: TGTGCCAGCAGTTTAACAGGATTTAGCACAGATACGCAGTATTTT. This encodes CASSLTGFSTDTQYF. This chain uses TRBV27 with TRBJ2-3, with TRBD1 as a possible D gene (5 bases). The germline V gene has CDR1 MNHEY and CDR2 SMNVEV (reference sequence). The CDR3 has 15 amino acids. V shed 2 bases and J shed 0 bases, with 9 bases lying between them.